A selection of T cell receptor beta chains follows, all from one sample in a study of T cells after posttransplantation cyclophosphamide. Using immunoSEQ multiplex PCR, the repertoire was profiled, and TCRdb retains in-frame clones only, with some absent. The sample lists roughly 10,000 clones; around 95% were seen once. The sequencing input was naive CD8+ T cells sorted from PBMCs. These receptors were collected from a young man in good health and a related stem cell transplant donor. Both conserved end residues are trimmed from each CDR3. A D gene is named only where the DNA matches it firmly.

d_call: NA
v_call: TRBV29-1
j_call: TRBJ2-7
cdr3_aa: SVEQGPYEQY

d_call: NA
v_call: TRBV7-9
j_call: TRBJ1-3
cdr3_aa: ASIESGGSGNTIY

d_call: TRBD1
v_call: TRBV9
j_call: TRBJ1-1
cdr3_aa: ASSGPTGSLGAF

d_call: NA
v_call: TRBV11-3
j_call: TRBJ1-2
cdr3_aa: ASSGEQGDGYT

d_call: NA
v_call: TRBV2
j_call: TRBJ2-7
cdr3_aa: ASTPVQGDNEQY

d_call: TRBD2
v_call: TRBV4-2
j_call: TRBJ2-2
cdr3_aa: ASSQEGAGGNTGELF

d_call: NA
v_call: TRBV11-2
j_call: TRBJ2-5
cdr3_aa: ASHSGGSDQETQY

d_call: NA
v_call: TRBV19
j_call: TRBJ2-7
cdr3_aa: ASRGTYEQY

d_call: NA
v_call: TRBV7-9
j_call: TRBJ1-1
cdr3_aa: ATRGPKENTEAF

d_call: TRBD2
v_call: TRBV9
j_call: TRBJ2-3
cdr3_aa: ASSAGGLADTDTQY

d_call: TRBD1
v_call: TRBV6-1
j_call: TRBJ1-3
cdr3_aa: ASSVGTGGGNTIY

d_call: NA
v_call: TRBV9
j_call: TRBJ2-3
cdr3_aa: ASSSIGGADTQY

d_call: NA
v_call: TRBV27
j_call: TRBJ2-7
cdr3_aa: ASSHRAGYEQY

d_call: TRBD2
v_call: TRBV9
j_call: TRBJ2-5
cdr3_aa: ASSVGLAGGPQETQY

d_call: NA
v_call: TRBV5-6
j_call: TRBJ1-5
cdr3_aa: ASNRGNQPQH

d_call: TRBD1
v_call: TRBV20-1
j_call: TRBJ1-1
cdr3_aa: SAPGGGEAF

d_call: NA
v_call: TRBV11-2
j_call: TRBJ2-1
cdr3_aa: ASSPYSEQF

d_call: NA
v_call: TRBV27
j_call: TRBJ2-7
cdr3_aa: ASSLAGSRYEQY

d_call: NA
v_call: TRBV11-3
j_call: NA
cdr3_aa: ASSTGEGPYEQY

d_call: NA
v_call: TRBV5-5
j_call: TRBJ2-7
cdr3_aa: ASSLQQIQFYEQY

d_call: NA
v_call: TRBV6-1
j_call: TRBJ2-2
cdr3_aa: AEKAPNTGELF

d_call: TRBD1
v_call: TRBV5-1
j_call: TRBJ2-7
cdr3_aa: ASSLDRGLVDEQY

d_call: NA
v_call: TRBV19
j_call: TRBJ2-2
cdr3_aa: ASSIRRDNTGELF

d_call: TRBD1
v_call: TRBV27
j_call: TRBJ2-7
cdr3_aa: ASSLKQGIYEQY

d_call: NA
v_call: TRBV14
j_call: TRBJ2-1
cdr3_aa: ASSQALSRSYNEQF

d_call: TRBD1
v_call: TRBV23-1
j_call: TRBJ2-5
cdr3_aa: ASWTGPLKTQY

d_call: TRBD1
v_call: TRBV9
j_call: TRBJ1-2
cdr3_aa: ASSVDKVSGTVGDGGYT

d_call: NA
v_call: TRBV6-5
j_call: TRBJ2-5
cdr3_aa: ASIEAGSQETQY

d_call: TRBD1
v_call: TRBV5-1
j_call: TRBJ2-7
cdr3_aa: ASRSRDRGYEQY

d_call: NA
v_call: TRBV4-1
j_call: TRBJ1-5
cdr3_aa: ASSPSSGVSNQPQH

d_call: TRBD1
v_call: TRBV28
j_call: TRBJ1-6
cdr3_aa: ASRDRGLNSPLH

d_call: TRBD1
v_call: TRBV19
j_call: TRBJ1-2
cdr3_aa: ASSTGQALFYGYT

d_call: TRBD2
v_call: TRBV11-2
j_call: TRBJ2-3
cdr3_aa: ASSFLAGGTDTQY

d_call: TRBD1
v_call: TRBV7-9
j_call: TRBJ2-2
cdr3_aa: ASSFIGTGVPGELF

d_call: NA
v_call: TRBV5-1
j_call: TRBJ2-5
cdr3_aa: ASSLVQGRETQY

d_call: TRBD1
v_call: TRBV18
j_call: TRBJ1-1
cdr3_aa: ASSPIGQGIEAF

d_call: NA
v_call: TRBV27
j_call: TRBJ2-5
cdr3_aa: ASSSVPGSLWETQY

d_call: NA
v_call: TRBV29-1
j_call: TRBJ2-2
cdr3_aa: SVDQRGSGELF

d_call: TRBD2
v_call: TRBV7-6
j_call: TRBJ2-3
cdr3_aa: ASSTSAWAGGTDTQY

d_call: NA
v_call: TRBV9
j_call: TRBJ2-3
cdr3_aa: ASSKHSPGDLTDTQY

d_call: NA
v_call: TRBV2
j_call: TRBJ2-7
cdr3_aa: ASREEKRQFSYEQY

d_call: TRBD2
v_call: TRBV27
j_call: TRBJ2-3
cdr3_aa: ASSNSGGTDTQY

d_call: TRBD2
v_call: TRBV5-4
j_call: TRBJ2-7
cdr3_aa: ASSTGRGSYEQY

d_call: TRBD2
v_call: TRBV29-1
j_call: TRBJ2-2
cdr3_aa: SVVSGGAGELF

d_call: NA
v_call: TRBV7-2
j_call: TRBJ2-2
cdr3_aa: ASSFSAGELF

d_call: NA
v_call: TRBV12-1
j_call: TRBJ2-3
cdr3_aa: ASSSWTSGGATDTQY

d_call: TRBD1
v_call: TRBV6-6
j_call: TRBJ2-2
cdr3_aa: ASSYQTGVIAGELF

d_call: TRBD1
v_call: TRBV4-1
j_call: TRBJ1-4
cdr3_aa: ASSHHLDRGKEKLF